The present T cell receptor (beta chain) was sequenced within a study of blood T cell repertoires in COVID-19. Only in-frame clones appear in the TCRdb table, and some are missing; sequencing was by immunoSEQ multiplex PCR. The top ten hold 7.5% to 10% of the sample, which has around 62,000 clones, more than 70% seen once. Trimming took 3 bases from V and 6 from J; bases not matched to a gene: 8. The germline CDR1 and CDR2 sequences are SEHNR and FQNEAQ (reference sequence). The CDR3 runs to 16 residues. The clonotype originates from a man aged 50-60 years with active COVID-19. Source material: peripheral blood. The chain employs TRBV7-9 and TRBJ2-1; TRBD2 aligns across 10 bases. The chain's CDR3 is CASSFLLAGVSNEQFF. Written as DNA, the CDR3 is TGTGCCAGCAGCTTTCTCCTAGCGGGAGTGAGCAATGAGCAGTTCTTC.